This record covers a single T cell receptor (beta chain). The target of this receptor is not known. No much larger clone is present one base from it, and per-base qualities are unavailable. The data belong to a study of control samples from healthy donors and cancer patients (dated by TCRdb to 2019 to 2021). Library construction relied on the immunoSEQ multiplex PCR assay. TCRdb stores this immuneACCESS table with in-frame sequences only. Part of the clones is absent; in the studies checked, under half of the shortfall reflects unresolved V genes, and no reason is known for the rest. The table for this sample lists around 150,000 clones; 75% to 90% of them were counted only once. The ten largest clones take up more than 4% of the sample. CDR1 and CDR2, per the germline V gene, are LGHNA and YSLEER. The CDR3 has 16 amino acids, counting the end cysteine and phenylalanine. Only CDR3 DNA remains: 48 bases, in frame from the first base. Trimmed from V: 2 bases; trimmed from J: 7 bases; junction bases lacking a gene match: 8.

Sequencing was done on a sample of blood. This sequence uses TRBV4-3 and TRBJ2-1; 10 central nucleotides agree with TRBD1. This sequence originates from a man aged 25-45 years in good health. This receptor has the CDR3 CASSQPDRGISNEQFF. The DNA reads TGCGCCAGCAGCCAACCGGACAGGGGGATCTCAAATGAGCAGTTCTTC.